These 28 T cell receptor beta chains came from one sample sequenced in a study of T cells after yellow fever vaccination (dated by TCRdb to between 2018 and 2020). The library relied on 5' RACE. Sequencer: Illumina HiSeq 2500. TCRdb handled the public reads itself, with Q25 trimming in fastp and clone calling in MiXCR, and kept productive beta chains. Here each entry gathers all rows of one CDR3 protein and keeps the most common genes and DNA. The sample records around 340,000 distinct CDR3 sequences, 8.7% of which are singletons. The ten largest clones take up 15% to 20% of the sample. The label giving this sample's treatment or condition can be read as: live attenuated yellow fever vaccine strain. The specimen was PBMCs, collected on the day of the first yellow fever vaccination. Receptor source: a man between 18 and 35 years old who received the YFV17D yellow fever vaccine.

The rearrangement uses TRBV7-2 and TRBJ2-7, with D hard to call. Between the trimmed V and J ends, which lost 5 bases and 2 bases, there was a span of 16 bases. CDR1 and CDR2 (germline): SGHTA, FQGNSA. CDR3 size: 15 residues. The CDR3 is CASSPTGTAPYEQYF. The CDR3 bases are TGTGCCAGCAGCCCGACCGGCACCGCACCCTACGAGCAGTACTTC.

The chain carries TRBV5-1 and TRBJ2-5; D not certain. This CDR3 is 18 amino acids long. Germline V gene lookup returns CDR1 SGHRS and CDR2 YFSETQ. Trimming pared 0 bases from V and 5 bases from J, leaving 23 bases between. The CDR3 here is CASSLALRVTRVVETQYF. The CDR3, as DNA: TGCGCCAGCAGCTTGGCCCTTCGGGTGACACGGGTCGTGGAGACCCAGTACTTC.

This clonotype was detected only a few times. This CDR3 reads CASNPTHRNGETQYF. CDR3 sequence (DNA): TGTGCCAGCAATCCGACACATAGGAACGGAGAGACCCAGTACTTC. V and J are TRBV6-1 and TRBJ2-5; D unclear. Germline CDR1 is MNHNS and CDR2 is SASEGT. V lost 7 bases and J lost 4, with 19 bases in between. The CDR3 contains 15 residues.

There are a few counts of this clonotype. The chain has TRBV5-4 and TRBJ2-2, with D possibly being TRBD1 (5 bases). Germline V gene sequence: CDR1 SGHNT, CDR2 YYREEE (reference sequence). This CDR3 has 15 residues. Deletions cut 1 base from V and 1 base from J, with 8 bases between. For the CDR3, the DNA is TGTGCCAGCAGCTTGAAACAGGTGAACACCGGGGAGCTGTTTTTT. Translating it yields CASSLKQVNTGELFF.

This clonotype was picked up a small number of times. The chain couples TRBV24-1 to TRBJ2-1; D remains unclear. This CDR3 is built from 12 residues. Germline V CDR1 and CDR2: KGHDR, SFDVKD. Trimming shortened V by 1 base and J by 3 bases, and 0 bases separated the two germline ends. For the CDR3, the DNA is TGTGCCACCAGTGATTTCTACAATGAGCAGTTCTTC. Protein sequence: CATSDFYNEQFF.

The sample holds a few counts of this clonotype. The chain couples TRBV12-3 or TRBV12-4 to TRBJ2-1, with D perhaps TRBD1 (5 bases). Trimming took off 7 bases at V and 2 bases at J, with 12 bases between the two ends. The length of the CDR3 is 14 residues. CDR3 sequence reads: CASTLDRTYNEQFF. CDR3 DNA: TGTGCCAGCACCCTTGACAGAACCTACAATGAGCAGTTCTTC.

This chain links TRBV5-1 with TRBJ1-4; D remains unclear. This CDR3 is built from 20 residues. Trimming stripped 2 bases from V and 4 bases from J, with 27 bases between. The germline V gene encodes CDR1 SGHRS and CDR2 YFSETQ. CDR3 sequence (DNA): TGCGCCAGCAGCTTAGGGTCAGCCTACCTCTATTCTTCTGATAATGAAAAACTGTTTTTT. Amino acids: CASSLGSAYLYSSDNEKLFF. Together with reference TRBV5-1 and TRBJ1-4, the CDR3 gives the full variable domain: KAGVTQTPRYLIKTRGQQVTLSCSPISGHRSVSWYQQTPGQGLQFLFEYFSETQRNKGNFPGRFSGRQFSNSRSEMNVSTLELGDSALYLCASSLGSAYLYSSDNEKLFFGSGTQLSVL.

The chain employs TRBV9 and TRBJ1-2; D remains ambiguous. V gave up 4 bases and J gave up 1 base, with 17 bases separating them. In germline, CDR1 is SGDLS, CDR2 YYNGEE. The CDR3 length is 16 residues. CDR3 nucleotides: TGTGCCAGCAGCCTGGGTCATATAAAAAATAACTATGGCTACACCTTC. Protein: CASSLGHIKNNYGYTF.

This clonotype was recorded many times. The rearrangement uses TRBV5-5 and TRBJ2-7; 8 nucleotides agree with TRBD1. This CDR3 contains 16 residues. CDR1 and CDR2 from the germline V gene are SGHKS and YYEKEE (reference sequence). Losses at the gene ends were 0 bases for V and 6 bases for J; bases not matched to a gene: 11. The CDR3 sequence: CASSLVLRTGSSEQYV. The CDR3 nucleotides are TGTGCCAGCAGCTTGGTTCTGCGGACAGGGAGTTCCGAGCAGTACGTC.

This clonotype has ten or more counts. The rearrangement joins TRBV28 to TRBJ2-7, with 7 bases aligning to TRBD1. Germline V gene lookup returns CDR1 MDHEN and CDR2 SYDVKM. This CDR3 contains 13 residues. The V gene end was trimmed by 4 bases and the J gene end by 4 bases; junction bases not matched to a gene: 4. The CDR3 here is CASSSGQEYEQYV. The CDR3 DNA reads TGTGCCAGCAGTTCCGGACAGGAGTACGAGCAGTACGTC.

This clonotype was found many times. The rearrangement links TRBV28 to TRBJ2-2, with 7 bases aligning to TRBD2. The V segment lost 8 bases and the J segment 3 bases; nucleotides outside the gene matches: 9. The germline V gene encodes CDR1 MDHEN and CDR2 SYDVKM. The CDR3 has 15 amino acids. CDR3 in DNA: TGTGCCAGCCTGGCGGGGGTCGATTACACCGGGGAGCTGTTTTTT. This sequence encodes CASLAGVDYTGELFF. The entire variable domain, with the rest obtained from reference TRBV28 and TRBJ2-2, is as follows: DVKVTQSSRYLVKRTGEKVFLECVQDMDHENMFWYRQDPGLGLRLIYFSYDVKMKEKGDIPEGYSVSREKKERFSLILESASTNQTSMYLCASLAGVDYTGELFFGEGSRLTVL.

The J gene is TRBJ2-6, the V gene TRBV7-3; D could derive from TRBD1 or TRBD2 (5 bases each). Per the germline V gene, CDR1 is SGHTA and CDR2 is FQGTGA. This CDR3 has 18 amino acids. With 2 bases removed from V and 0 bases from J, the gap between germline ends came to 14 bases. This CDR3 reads CASSLWDRTSSGANVLTF. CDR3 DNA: TGTGCCAGCAGCTTATGGGACCGAACTAGCTCTGGGGCCAACGTCCTGACTTTC.

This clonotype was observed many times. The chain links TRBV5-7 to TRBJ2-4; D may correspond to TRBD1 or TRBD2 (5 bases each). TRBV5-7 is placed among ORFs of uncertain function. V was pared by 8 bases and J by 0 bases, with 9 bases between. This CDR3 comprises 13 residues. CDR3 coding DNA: TGTGCCAGGAGGGGTTTAGCCAAAAACATTCAGTACTTC. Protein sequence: CARRGLAKNIQYF.

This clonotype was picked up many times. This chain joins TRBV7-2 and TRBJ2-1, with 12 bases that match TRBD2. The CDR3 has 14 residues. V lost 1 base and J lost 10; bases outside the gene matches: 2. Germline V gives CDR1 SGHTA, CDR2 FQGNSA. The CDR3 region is CASSLELAGGEQFF. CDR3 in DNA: TGTGCCAGCAGCTTAGAACTAGCGGGGGGAGAGCAGTTCTTC.

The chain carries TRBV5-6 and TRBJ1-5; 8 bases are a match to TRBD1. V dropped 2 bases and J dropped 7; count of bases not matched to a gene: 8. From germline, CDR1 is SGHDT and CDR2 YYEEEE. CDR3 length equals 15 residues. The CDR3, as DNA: TGTGCCAGCAGCTTCCGGGACAGGCCCGACCAGCCCCAGCATTTT. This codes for CASSFRDRPDQPQHF.

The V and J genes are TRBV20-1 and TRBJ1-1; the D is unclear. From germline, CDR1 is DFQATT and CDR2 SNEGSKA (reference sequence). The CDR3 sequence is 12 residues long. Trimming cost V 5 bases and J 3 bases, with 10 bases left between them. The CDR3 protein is CSAVTHDTEAFF. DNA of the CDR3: TGCAGTGCTGTAACACACGACACTGAAGCTTTCTTT.

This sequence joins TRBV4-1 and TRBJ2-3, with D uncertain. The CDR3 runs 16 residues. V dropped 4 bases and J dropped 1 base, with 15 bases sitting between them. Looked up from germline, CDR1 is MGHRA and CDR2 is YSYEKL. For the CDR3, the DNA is TGCGCCAGCAGCCTCGATGCTTTGGGCCGCACAGATACGCAGTATTTT. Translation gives CASSLDALGRTDTQYF.

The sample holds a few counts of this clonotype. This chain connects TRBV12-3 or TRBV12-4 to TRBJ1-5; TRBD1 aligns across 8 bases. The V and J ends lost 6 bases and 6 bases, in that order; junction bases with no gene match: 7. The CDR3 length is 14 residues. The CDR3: CASSLQGVGQPQHF. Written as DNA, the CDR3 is TGTGCCAGCAGCCTACAGGGGGTGGGTCAGCCCCAGCATTTT.

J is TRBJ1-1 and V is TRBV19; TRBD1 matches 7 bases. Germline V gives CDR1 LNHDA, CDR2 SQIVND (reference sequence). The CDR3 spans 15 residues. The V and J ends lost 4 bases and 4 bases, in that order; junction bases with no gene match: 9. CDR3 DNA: TGTGCCAGTAGTACTCGGGACAGTCGGACCACTGAAGCTTTCTTT. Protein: CASSTRDSRTTEAFF.

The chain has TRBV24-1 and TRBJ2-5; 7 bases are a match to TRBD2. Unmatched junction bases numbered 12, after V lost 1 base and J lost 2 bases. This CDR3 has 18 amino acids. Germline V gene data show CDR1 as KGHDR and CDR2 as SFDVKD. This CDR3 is CATSDLPPASGEQETQYF. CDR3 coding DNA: TGTGCCACCAGTGATTTACCCCCGGCTAGCGGAGAGCAAGAGACCCAGTACTTC.

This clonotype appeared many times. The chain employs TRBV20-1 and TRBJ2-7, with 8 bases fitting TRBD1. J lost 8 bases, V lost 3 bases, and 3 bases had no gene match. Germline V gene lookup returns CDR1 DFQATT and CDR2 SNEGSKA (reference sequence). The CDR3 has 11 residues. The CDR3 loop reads CSARDRVKQYF. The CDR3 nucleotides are TGCAGTGCTAGGGACAGGGTGAAGCAGTACTTC.

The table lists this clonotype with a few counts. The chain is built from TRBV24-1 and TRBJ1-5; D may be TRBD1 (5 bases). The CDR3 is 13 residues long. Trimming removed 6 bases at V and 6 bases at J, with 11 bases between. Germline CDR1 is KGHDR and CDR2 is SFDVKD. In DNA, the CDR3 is TGTGCCACCAGTCCTGGGGCGGCTCAGCCCCAGCATTTT. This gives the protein CATSPGAAQPQHF.

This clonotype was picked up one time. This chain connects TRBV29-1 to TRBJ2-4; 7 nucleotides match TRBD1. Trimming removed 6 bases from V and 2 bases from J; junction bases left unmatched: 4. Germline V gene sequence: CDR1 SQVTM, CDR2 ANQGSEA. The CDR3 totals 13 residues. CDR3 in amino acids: CSVGDSSKNIQYF. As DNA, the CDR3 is TGCAGCGTAGGGGACAGTTCCAAAAACATTCAGTACTTC.

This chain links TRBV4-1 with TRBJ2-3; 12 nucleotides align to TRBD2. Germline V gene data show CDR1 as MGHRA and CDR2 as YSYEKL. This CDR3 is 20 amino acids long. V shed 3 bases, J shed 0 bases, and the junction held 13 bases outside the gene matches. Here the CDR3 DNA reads TGCGCCAGCAGCCAGAGATGGGGCCTAGCGGGGGGGCCCAGCACAGATACGCAGTATTTT. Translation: CASSQRWGLAGGPSTDTQYF.

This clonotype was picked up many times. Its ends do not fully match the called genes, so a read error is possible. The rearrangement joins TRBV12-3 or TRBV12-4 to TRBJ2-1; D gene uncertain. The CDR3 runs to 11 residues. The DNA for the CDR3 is TGTGCCAGCAGTTTCTACGATGAGCAGTTCTTC. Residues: CASSFYDEQFF.

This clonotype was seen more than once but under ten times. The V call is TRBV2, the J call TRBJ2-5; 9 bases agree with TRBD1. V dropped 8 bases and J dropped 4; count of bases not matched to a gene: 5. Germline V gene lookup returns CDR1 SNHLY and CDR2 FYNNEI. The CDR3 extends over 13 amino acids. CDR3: CASRDRVGETQYF. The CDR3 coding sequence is TGTGCCAGCCGGGACAGGGTGGGAGAGACCCAGTACTTC.

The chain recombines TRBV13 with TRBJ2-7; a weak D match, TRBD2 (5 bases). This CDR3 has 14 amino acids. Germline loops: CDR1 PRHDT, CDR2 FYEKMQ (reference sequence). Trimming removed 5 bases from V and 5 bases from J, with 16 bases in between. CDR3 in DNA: TGTGCCAGCAGCCCCCGGGATTGGGCAGACGAGCAGTACTTC. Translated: CASSPRDWADEQYF.

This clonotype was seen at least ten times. In DNA, the CDR3 is TGTGCCAGCAGTTTGGGGATCCCTTGGGAACCCGGGGAGCTGTTTTTT. It is translated as CASSLGIPWEPGELFF. The V call is TRBV6-2 or TRBV6-3, the J call TRBJ2-2; D uncertain. V was trimmed by 4 bases and J by 6 bases, leaving 18 bases between them. Germline CDR1 is MNHEY and CDR2 is SVGEGT. There are 16 residues in the CDR3.